The source of this T cell receptor beta chain is a study of T cells in Graves' hyperthyroidism and ophthalmopathy. This clonotype was counted many times. The CDR3 totals 12 residues. The germline V gene encodes CDR1 LGHNA and CDR2 YSLEER. V lost 2 bases and J lost 4, with 5 bases in between. TCR beta CDR3 sequences were amplified from RNA transcripts. HTBI primers were the set used in a first-round RT-PCR of the TCR CDR3. TCRdb used MiXCR to reprocess the multiplex PCR reads, holding one entry per CDR3 protein. The table records about 420,000 distinct CDR3 sequences, 15% to 18% of them present only once.

The clonotype was recovered from a woman between 18 and 30 years old with Graves' hyperthyroidism. The V and J genes are TRBV4-3 and TRBJ1-1; no firm D call. Input material: blood. The CDR3 nucleotides read TGCGCCAGCAGCCAATATGGCACTGAAGCTTTCTTT. Translated, it gives CASSQYGTEAFF.